What follows are 24 T cell receptor beta chains derived from one specimen sequenced in a study of technical replicates of blood from a handful of donors (dated by TCRdb to the late 2010s). Preparation of the library involved the immunoSEQ multiplex PCR assay. The table was pulled from immuneACCESS by TCRdb, which kept in-frame rearrangements only. Such tables lose some clones; where checked, under half of the loss comes from unresolved V genes, and the rest has no known cause. The sample has around 81,000 clones on record, about 81% of them singletons. Roughly 3.7% of the sample goes to the ten largest clones. Sequencing input: PBMCs. The source is a human donor in good health. Some clones in this sample may be carry-over from other donors' samples.

The rearrangement uses TRBV2 and TRBJ2-1, with TRBD2 matching over 12 bases. V lost 3 bases and J lost 10; bases outside the gene matches: 1. Germline V CDR1 and CDR2: SNHLY, FYNNEI. This CDR3 is built from 13 residues. In DNA, the CDR3 is TGTGCCAGCAGTGATACTAGCGGGAGGGAGCAGTTCTTC. It encodes CASSDTSGREQFF.

This clone occurred a few times. The chain recombines TRBV6-1 with TRBJ1-2, with a possible D match to TRBD1 (5 bases). The V end lost 6 bases, the J end lost 4 bases, and 9 bases lay between the germline ends. The CDR3 has 12 amino acids. Germline V CDR1 and CDR2: MNHNS, SASEGT. The CDR3 is CASRQAPYGYTF. Here the CDR3 DNA reads TGTGCCAGCAGACAGGCTCCCTATGGCTACACCTTC.

The rearrangement joins TRBV4-2 to TRBJ2-3; TRBD2 is a possible D gene (6 bases). CDR1 is LGHNA and CDR2 is YNFKEQ in the germline V gene. Deletions cut 0 bases from V and 2 bases from J, with 15 bases between. The CDR3 runs 17 residues. CDR3 DNA: TGTGCCAGCAGCCAAGAAGGTTCTAGCGACCACACAGATACGCAGTATTTT. It yields the protein CASSQEGSSDHTDTQYF.

This chain links TRBV5-1 with TRBJ2-7, with 7 bases fitting TRBD1. The CDR3 contains 13 residues. J was trimmed by 6 bases and V by 4 bases; bases with no gene match: 7. Germline V gene data show CDR1 as SGHRS and CDR2 as YFSETQ. The CDR3 reads CASSPETGVEQYF. The CDR3 DNA sequence: TGCGCCAGCAGCCCTGAAACAGGGGTCGAGCAGTACTTC.

The chain carries TRBV10-3 and TRBJ2-1; maybe TRBD2 (5 bases). Germline CDR1 ENHRY, CDR2 SYGVKD. Trimming removed 4 bases at V and 0 bases at J, with 13 bases between. The CDR3 extends over 16 amino acids. The CDR3 DNA follows: TGTGCCATCAGTGCCCGACCTAGCAGCTCCTACAATGAGCAGTTCTTC. It specifies CAISARPSSSYNEQFF.

This clone was detected once. J is TRBJ2-5 and V is TRBV29-1; the match to TRBD2 covers 10 bases. This CDR3 contains 14 residues. Germline CDR1 and CDR2: SQVTM and ANQGSEA. The ends lost 8 bases at V and 2 bases at J; junction bases unmatched: 8. CDR3 sequence: CSLVLAGVQETQYF. In DNA form, the CDR3 reads TGCAGCCTAGTCCTAGCGGGAGTACAAGAGACCCAGTACTTC.

The CDR3 sequence is CSGGQGTEAFF. The DNA of the CDR3 is TGCAGTGGCGGACAGGGGACTGAAGCTTTCTTT. The chain carries TRBV20-1 and TRBJ1-1; 9 bases map to TRBD1. The CDR3 length is 11 residues. Unmatched junction bases numbered 2, after V lost 7 bases and J lost 5 bases. CDR1 and CDR2 from the germline V gene are DFQATT and SNEGSKA (reference sequence).

The CDR3 coding sequence is TGCAGCGAGATCCTTCTAGATTACAATGAGCAGTTCTTC. As protein: CSEILLDYNEQFF. The chain joins TRBV29-1 to TRBJ2-1; D is ambiguous. The V end lost 7 bases, the J end lost 4 bases, and 14 bases lay between the germline ends. This CDR3 contains 13 residues. From germline, CDR1 is SQVTM and CDR2 ANQGSEA.

V gene TRBV11-2 combines with J gene TRBJ2-7; 8 bases align to TRBD1. V was pared by 2 bases and J by 4 bases, with 10 bases of the junction left unmatched. The CDR3 has 16 amino acids. Looked up from germline, CDR1 is SGHAT and CDR2 is FQNNGV. The CDR3 DNA sequence: TGTGCCAGCAGCTTATTCGGTCGGACAGGGTGGTACGAGCAGTACTTC. Protein sequence: CASSLFGRTGWYEQYF.

V usage is TRBV2 and J usage is TRBJ1-3; D is possibly TRBD1 (6 bases). Germline loops: CDR1 SNHLY, CDR2 FYNNEI. The CDR3 runs to 14 residues. V was pared by 6 bases and J by 0 bases, with 9 bases between. CDR3 in DNA: TGTGCCAGCAGGACAGGTTTCTCTGGAAACACCATATATTTT. Amino acids: CASRTGFSGNTIYF.

The chain joins TRBV6-1 to TRBJ1-2, with D possibly matching TRBD1 (6 bases). Trimming cost V 2 bases and J 5 bases, with 15 bases left between them. This CDR3 has 15 residues. CDR1 is MNHNS and CDR2 is SASEGT in the germline V gene. This CDR3 is CASSELWQGSYGYTF. The CDR3 bases are TGTGCCAGCAGTGAATTATGGCAGGGGAGTTATGGCTACACCTTC.

This sequence joins TRBV5-1 and TRBJ2-3; the match to TRBD1 covers 9 bases. V dropped 0 bases and J dropped 6; count of bases not matched to a gene: 5. This CDR3 is 15 amino acids long. Germline CDR1 and CDR2: SGHRS and YFSETQ. The CDR3 sequence: CASSLVGTGSDTQYF. Here the CDR3 DNA reads TGCGCCAGCAGCTTGGTGGGGACAGGGTCCGATACGCAGTATTTT.

V is TRBV5-1 and J is TRBJ2-1; maybe TRBD1 (6 bases). There are 15 residues in the CDR3. Germline V gene sequence: CDR1 SGHRS, CDR2 YFSETQ. The V end lost 0 bases, the J end lost 5 bases, and 12 bases lay between the germline ends. CDR3 DNA: TGCGCCAGCAGCTTGGAAGGGACAAACAACAATGAGCAGTTCTTC. Its translation: CASSLEGTNNNEQFF.

J is TRBJ2-4 and V is TRBV28; possibly TRBD1 for D (6 bases). The germline gives CDR1 MDHEN, CDR2 SYDVKM. The CDR3 is 16 residues long. The V end lost 3 bases, the J end lost 7 bases, and 19 bases lay between the germline ends. The chain's CDR3 is CASSFLNRDMKNIQYF. The CDR3 region has the DNA TGTGCCAGCAGTTTTTTAAACCGGGACATGAAGAACATTCAGTACTTC. Together with reference TRBV28 and TRBJ2-4, the CDR3 gives the full variable domain: DVKVTQSSRYLVKRTGEKVFLECVQDMDHENMFWYRQDPGLGLRLIYFSYDVKMKEKGDIPEGYSVSREKKERFSLILESASTNQTSMYLCASSFLNRDMKNIQYFGAGTRLSVL.

This chain uses TRBV5-1 with TRBJ2-7; D may be TRBD2 (5 bases). Germline CDR1 and CDR2: SGHRS and YFSETQ. The CDR3 has 15 residues. The V end was cut by 4 bases, the J end by 2 bases, with 16 bases between. DNA for the CDR3: TGCGCCAGCAGCCTAGAGGACTGGAGTACCTACGAGCAGTACTTC. Protein: CASSLEDWSTYEQYF.

The rearrangement uses TRBV19 and TRBJ2-2, with TRBD2 matching 11 bases. V was pared by 6 bases and J by 3 bases, with 3 bases of the junction left unmatched. This CDR3 has 15 amino acids. CDR1 and CDR2 (germline): LNHDA, SQIVND (reference sequence). The CDR3 is CASRTLAGDTGELFF. CDR3 DNA: TGTGCCAGTAGGACACTAGCGGGAGACACCGGGGAGCTGTTTTTT.

The gene calls are TRBV29-1 and TRBJ1-1, with D possibly matching TRBD1 (6 bases). Germline V lookup: CDR1 SQVTM, CDR2 ANQGSEA. Trimming stripped 5 bases from V and 5 bases from J, with 12 bases between. CDR3 size: 12 residues. The DNA for the CDR3 is TGCAGCGTTCGCCGGGGACATACTGAAGCTTTCTTT. It encodes CSVRRGHTEAFF.

The chain combines TRBV28 with TRBJ1-2, with D uncertain. Germline CDR1 and CDR2: MDHEN and SYDVKM. CDR3 length: 12 residues. Trimming stripped 3 bases from V and 9 bases from J, with 11 bases between. CDR3 nucleotide sequence: TGTGCCAGCAGTTTCGGTTCTATGAGCTACACCTTC. This gives the protein CASSFGSMSYTF.

The rearrangement joins TRBV5-4 to TRBJ2-1; TRBD2 matches at 7 bases. Trimming took 0 bases from V and 7 from J; bases not matched to a gene: 16. Germline loops: CDR1 SGHNT, CDR2 YYREEE (reference sequence). The CDR3 runs to 18 residues. CDR3: CASSLGRGSSTKGNEQFF. CDR3 sequence (DNA): TGTGCCAGCAGCTTGGGGCGCGGGAGTAGTACCAAGGGGAATGAGCAGTTCTTC.

This clone appeared once. The rearrangement joins TRBV19 to TRBJ1-1, with 10 nucleotides matching TRBD1. This CDR3 has 16 amino acids. Unmatched junction bases numbered 13, after V lost 6 bases and J lost 6 bases. Germline CDR1 reads LNHDA; CDR2 reads SQIVND (reference sequence). The CDR3: CASSSTPGQGTSEAFF. CDR3 DNA sequence: TGTGCCAGTAGCTCAACTCCGGGACAGGGGACCTCTGAAGCTTTCTTT.

This clone was counted once. In nucleotides, the CDR3 is TGTGCCAGCAGCTTAAATGCGGCCGCCGCCATTCAGTACTTC. It yields the protein CASSLNAAAAIQYF. The chain carries TRBV7-2 and TRBJ2-4; D remains unclear. V lost 2 bases and J lost 9, with 14 bases in between. Looked up from germline, CDR1 is SGHTA and CDR2 is FQGNSA. This CDR3 has 14 residues. Filled out from reference TRBV7-2 and TRBJ2-4, the complete variable domain reads GAGVSQSPSNKVTEKGKDVELRCDPISGHTALYWYRQSLGQGLEFLIYFQGNSAPDKSGLPSDRFSAERTGGSVSTLTIQRTQQEDSAVYLCASSLNAAAAIQYFGAGTRLSVL.

As concerns this clone: One end of the junction does not line up with germline, which may come from a read error. The chain joins TRBV30 to TRBJ2-1, with TRBD2 identical over 7 bases. Germline-derived CDR1 and CDR2 are GTSNPN and SVGIG (reference sequence). The CDR3 length is 13 residues. The CDR3 reads CAWSVSRVAGVLF. CDR3 bases: TGTGCCTGGAGTGTTAGCCGTGTCGCGGGAGTGCTCTTC.

V usage is TRBV7-2 and J usage is TRBJ2-5, with TRBD2 identical over 11 bases. From germline, CDR1 is SGHTA and CDR2 FQGNSA. The CDR3 consists of 16 residues. The V and J ends lost 6 bases and 5 bases, in that order; junction bases with no gene match: 11. The CDR3 nucleotides read TGTGCCAGCAGACAGGGACTAGCGGCGTCGCAGGAGACCCAGTACTTC. Translating gives CASRQGLAASQETQYF.

The chain has TRBV4-2 and TRBJ2-2, with D perhaps matching TRBD2 (7 bases). The germline V and J ends were trimmed by 0 bases and 1 base, with 18 bases remaining between them. Germline CDR1 LGHNA, CDR2 YNFKEQ. The CDR3 runs to 19 residues. CDR3 sequence (DNA): TGTGCCAGCAGCCAAGAATGGGCGGGGGCCTTGATGAACACCGGGGAGCTGTTTTTT. This codes for CASSQEWAGALMNTGELFF.